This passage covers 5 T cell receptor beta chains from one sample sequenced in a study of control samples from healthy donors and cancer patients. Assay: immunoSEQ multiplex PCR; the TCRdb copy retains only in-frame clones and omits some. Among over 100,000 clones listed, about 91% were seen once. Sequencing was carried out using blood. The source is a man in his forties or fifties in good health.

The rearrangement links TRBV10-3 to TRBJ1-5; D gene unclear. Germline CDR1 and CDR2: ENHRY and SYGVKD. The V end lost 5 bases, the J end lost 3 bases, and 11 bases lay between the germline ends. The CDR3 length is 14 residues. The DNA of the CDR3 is TGTGCCATCAGTCCGGACTTTTCCAATCAGCCCCAGCATTTT. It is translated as CAISPDFSNQPQHF.

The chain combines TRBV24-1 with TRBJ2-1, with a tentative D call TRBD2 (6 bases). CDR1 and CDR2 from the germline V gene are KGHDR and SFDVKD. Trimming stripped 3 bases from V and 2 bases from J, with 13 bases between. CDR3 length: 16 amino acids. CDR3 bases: TGTGCCACCAGTGATAGGGGAGGATACCCCTACAATGAGCAGTTCTTC. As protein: CATSDRGGYPYNEQFF.

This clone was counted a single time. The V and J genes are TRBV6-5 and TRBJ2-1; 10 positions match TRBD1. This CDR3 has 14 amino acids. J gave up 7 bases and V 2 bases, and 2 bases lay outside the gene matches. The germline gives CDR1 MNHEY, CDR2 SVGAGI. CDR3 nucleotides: TGTGCCAGCAGTTACGACAGGGGGCAAAATGAGCAGTTCTTC. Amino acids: CASSYDRGQNEQFF.

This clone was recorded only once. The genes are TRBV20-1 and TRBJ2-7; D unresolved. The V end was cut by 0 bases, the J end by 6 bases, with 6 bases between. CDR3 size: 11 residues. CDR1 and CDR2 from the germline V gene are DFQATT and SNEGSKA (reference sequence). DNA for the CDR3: TGCAGTGCTAGAGATTACCGCGAGCAGTACTTC. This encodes CSARDYREQYF.

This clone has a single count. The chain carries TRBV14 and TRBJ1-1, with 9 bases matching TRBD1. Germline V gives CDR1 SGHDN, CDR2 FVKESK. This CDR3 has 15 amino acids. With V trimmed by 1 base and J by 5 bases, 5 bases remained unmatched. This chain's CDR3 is CASSQARTGVTEAFF. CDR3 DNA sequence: TGTGCCAGCAGCCAAGCAAGGACAGGGGTAACTGAAGCTTTCTTT.